The present entry profiles one T cell receptor (beta chain) with its context. This receptor's antigen is unknown. Base quality data are lacking; no much larger clone is found one base away. Library preparation used PCR. The instrument was an Illumina HiSeq 2000. TCRdb reworked the public reads: Q25 trimming with fastp, MiXCR clone assembly, productive beta chains retained. Every CDR3 protein is listed once, alongside the most common genes and DNA of its rows. Recorded for this sample are around 20,000 distinct CDR3 sequences; over 40% of them occurred a single time. Jointly, the top ten make up approximately 13% of the sample. The data were obtained in a study of tumor-infiltrating lymphocytes in oesophageal squamous cell carcinoma listed by TCRdb under 2016. The germline V and J ends show losses of 2 bases and 6 bases respectively, and no gene match explains 8 bases of the junction. The CDR3, cysteine through phenylalanine, is 16 amino acids long. Solely the CDR3 DNA is kept, with 48 bases framed from the first base. The germline V gene sets CDR1 to KGHDR and CDR2 to SFDVKD.

The sequenced sample was normal esophageal tissue next to the tumor. The receptor was isolated from a male donor with esophageal squamous cell carcinoma. The sequence joins TRBV24-1 to TRBJ2-1; 8 nucleotides in the junction match TRBD2. The DNA sequence is given as TGTGCCACCAGTGATTCCCCAGCGGGGGACCGCAATGAGCAGTTCTTC. It specifies CATSDSPAGDRNEQFF.